The 2 T cell receptor beta chains below come from one sample, sequenced in a study of T-cell memory formation after mild COVID-19. TCRdb reprocessed the 5' RACE reads with MiXCR, giving one entry per CDR3 protein. The repertoire holds fewer than 90,000 distinct CDR3 sequences, with roughly 13% as singletons. Sequenced: PBMCs or a T cell subset sorted from them (not recorded which). The receptor set was obtained from an adult woman who had mild COVID-19 (a few samples of this study predate the infection). Cell type and time point are not known.

This chain joins TRBV7-9 and TRBJ2-3, with 8 bases identical to TRBD1. This CDR3 comprises 15 residues. Germline assignment: CDR1 SEHNR and CDR2 FQNEAQ (reference sequence). Trimming at V came to 4 bases and at J to 4 bases, leaving 7 bases not matched to a gene. CDR3 sequence: CASSSLPTGADTQYF. Written as DNA, the CDR3 is TGTGCCAGCAGCTCCCTTCCGACAGGGGCAGATACGCAGTATTTT. The full variable domain, rest sourced from reference TRBV7-9 and TRBJ2-3, is DTGVSQNPRHKITKRGQNVTFRCDPISEHNRLYWYRQTLGQGPEFLTYFQNEAQLEKSRLLSDRFSAERPKGSFSTLEIQRTEQGDSAMYLCASSSLPTGADTQYFGPGTRLTVL.

The table lists this clonotype with a count of one. The chain is built from TRBV20-1 and TRBJ2-7; perhaps TRBD2 as D (6 bases). The CDR3 has 17 amino acids. Germline V gene lookup returns CDR1 DFQATT and CDR2 SNEGSKA (reference sequence). V was trimmed by 0 bases and J by 2 bases, leaving 20 bases between them. The CDR3 reads CSARDNWVGSFPYEQYF. The CDR3 bases are TGCAGTGCTAGAGATAATTGGGTCGGGAGTTTTCCCTACGAGCAGTACTTC.